A selection of T cell receptor beta chains follows, all from one sample in a study of blood T cell repertoires in COVID-19. Produced via immunoSEQ multiplex PCR; TCRdb's table is partial and in-frame only. Of about 150,000 clones listed, roughly 87% are singletons. Sequencing input: PBMCs or T cells enriched from blood (not recorded which). These receptors all come from a woman in her thirties or forties who had been exposed to COVID-19. Each CDR3 is given with its conserved first and last residue. A D gene is named only where the DNA matches it firmly.

CDR3: CASSIESPTEAFF; D: .; V: TRBV19
CDR3: CASSPLDLNTEAFF; D: .; V: TRBV3-1/TRBV3-2
CDR3: CATPGRGRTSGYTF; D: TRBD1; V: TRBV5-4
CDR3: CASSNPGQGSQPQHF; D: TRBD1; V: TRBV6-2/TRBV6-3
CDR3: CASSHPGQGASGGYTF; D: TRBD1; V: TRBV4-1
CDR3: CASSIPQGVNYGYTF; D: TRBD1; V: TRBV19
CDR3: CASSQPGQGMYGYTF; D: TRBD1; V: TRBV3-1/TRBV3-2
CDR3: CASWGVGEKLFF; D: .; V: TRBV27
CDR3: CASRKGGENTEAFF; D: .; V: TRBV9
CDR3: CASRTGNMGSPLHF; D: .; V: TRBV27
CDR3: CASSLSGTGMNSPLHF; D: TRBD1; V: TRBV18
CDR3: CASSDRVLLDGYTF; D: .; V: TRBV6-1
CDR3: CASSARTSGNDEQYF; D: TRBD2; V: TRBV9
CDR3: CASVQGRTNYGYTF; D: TRBD1; V: TRBV2
CDR3: CASSLGFRDSPLHF; D: .; V: TRBV27
CDR3: CASSLGGPTDTQYF; D: .; V: TRBV28
CDR3: CSARQSYEQYF; D: .; V: TRBV20-1
CDR3: CASSALNQPQHF; D: .; V: TRBV2
CDR3: CASSEAYEQYF; D: .; V: TRBV28
CDR3: CASSINSQINYGYTF; D: .; V: TRBV19
CDR3: CASSADRTEAFF; D: .; V: TRBV2
CDR3: CARSFRDSLAFLSGNTIYF; D: TRBD1; V: TRBV5-3
CDR3: CASSLKGAAGTNEKLFF; D: .; V: TRBV7-9
CDR3: CASKLTGGNGELFF; D: TRBD1; V: TRBV6-1
CDR3: CASQTGYSGAGEQYF; D: TRBD2; V: TRBV27
CDR3: CATGGAGYSGNTIYF; D: .; V: TRBV6-5
CDR3: CASSPFGTENEKLFF; D: TRBD1; V: TRBV18
CDR3: CASRKDSHGYTF; D: .; V: TRBV11-2
CDR3: CASSIGTGSYEQYF; D: .; V: TRBV19
CDR3: CASSQRGQGGNTIYF; D: TRBD1; V: TRBV3-1/TRBV3-2
CDR3: CASKGGGYNNEQFF; D: .; V: TRBV28
CDR3: CATSDGDRGETQYF; D: TRBD1; V: TRBV24-1
CDR3: CASSPASGGVSPLHF; D: .; V: TRBV18
CDR3: CASSLEGTGEIDEQFF; D: .; V: TRBV5-1
CDR3: CASSRQASNYGYTF; D: .; V: TRBV28